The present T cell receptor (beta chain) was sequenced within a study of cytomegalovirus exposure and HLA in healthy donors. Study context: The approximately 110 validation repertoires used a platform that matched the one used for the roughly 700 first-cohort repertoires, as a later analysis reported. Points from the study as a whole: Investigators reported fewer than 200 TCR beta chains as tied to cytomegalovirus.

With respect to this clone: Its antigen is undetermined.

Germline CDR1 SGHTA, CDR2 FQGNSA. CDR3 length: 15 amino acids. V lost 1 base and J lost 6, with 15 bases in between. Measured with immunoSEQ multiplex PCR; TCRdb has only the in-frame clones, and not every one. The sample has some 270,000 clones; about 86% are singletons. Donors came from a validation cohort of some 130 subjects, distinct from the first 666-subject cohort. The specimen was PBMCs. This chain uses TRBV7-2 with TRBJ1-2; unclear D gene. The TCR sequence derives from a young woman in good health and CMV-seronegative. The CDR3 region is CASSLERGSGDGYTF. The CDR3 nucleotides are TGTGCCAGCAGCTTAGAACGGGGAAGCGGGGATGGCTACACCTTC. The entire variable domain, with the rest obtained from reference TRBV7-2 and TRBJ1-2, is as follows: GAGVSQSPSNKVTEKGKDVELRCDPISGHTALYWYRQSLGQGLEFLIYFQGNSAPDKSGLPSDRFSAERTGGSVSTLTIQRTQQEDSAVYLCASSLERGSGDGYTFGSGTRLTVV.